This T cell receptor beta chain derives from a study of human T cells and chemical hapten exposure. The wider study: The patients were mostly female; they had alopecia areata, totalis or universalis. Whole-study results and caveats: Versus controls, significantly more large CDR3 similarity clusters arose from expanded TCRs.

This clonotype has only a few counts. Its antigen is not identified. Stated time point: patch test 1, 2 weeks after DPC sensitization. As for treatment: therapeutic diphenylcyclopropenone sensitization with weekly scalp DPC. V lost 3 bases to trimming and J lost 0 bases, with 9 bases between them. Germline V lookup: CDR1 KGHSH, CDR2 LQKENI. The CDR3 spans 15 residues. Attachment of unique molecular identifiers to individual cDNA molecules was performed in the library. TCRdb re-analysed the RACE reads in MiXCR, keeping a single row per CDR3 protein. The top ten hold 1.4% of the sample, which has 65,000 to 85,000 distinct CDR3 sequences, about 9.4% seen once.

The source material was whole blood, sampled in connection with sensitization to the hapten diphenylcyclopropenone (DPC). The TCR comes from a woman in her 50s with alopecia areata. Some clones in this sample may be carry-over from other donors' samples. The chain employs TRBV18 and TRBJ1-5, with no clear D. CDR3 bases: TGTGCCAGCTCACCCCAGGAGTATAGCAATCAGCCCCAGCATTTT. Translation: CASSPQEYSNQPQHF. The complete variable domain, with remaining parts taken from reference TRBV18 and TRBJ1-5, reads NAGVMQNPRHLVRRRGQEARLRCSPMKGHSHVYWYRQLPEEGLKFMVYLQKENIIDESGMPKERFSAEFPKEGPSILRIQQVVRGDSAAYFCASSPQEYSNQPQHFGDGTRLSIL.